These 13 T cell receptor beta chains were all obtained from the same sample, sequenced in a study of T cells in narcolepsy. Profiling relied on immunoSEQ multiplex PCR, and the TCRdb table lists in-frame clones only, not all of them. The sample gives approximately 30,000 clones, 65% to 90% of which show up once; roughly 1% is in the top ten. Sequencing input: CD45RA- memory CD4+ T cells from PBMCs. These receptors were taken from a human donor with narcolepsy.

This clone has a single count. The gene calls are TRBV5-1 and TRBJ2-1; 8 bases match TRBD1. Germline V lookup: CDR1 SGHRS, CDR2 YFSETQ. J gave up 1 base and V 2 bases, and 5 bases lay outside the gene matches. The CDR3 sequence is 16 residues long. CDR3 protein: CASSLIYRGSYNEQFF. DNA of the CDR3: TGCGCCAGCAGCTTAATTTACAGGGGGTCCTACAATGAGCAGTTCTTC. The full variable domain, in which reference TRBV5-1 and TRBJ2-1 provide the parts outside the CDR3, is KAGVTQTPRYLIKTRGQQVTLSCSPISGHRSVSWYQQTPGQGLQFLFEYFSETQRNKGNFPGRFSGRQFSNSRSEMNVSTLELGDSALYLCASSLIYRGSYNEQFFGPGTRLTVL.

A few counts support this clone. The chain joins TRBV6-1 to TRBJ2-7, with 10 bases aligning to TRBD1. The germline gives CDR1 MNHNS, CDR2 SASEGT. Trimming took 5 bases from V and 4 from J; bases not matched to a gene: 5. The CDR3 runs 14 residues. CDR3 sequence reads: CASSTGDRGYEQYF. As DNA, the CDR3 is TGTGCCAGCAGTACGGGGGACAGGGGTTACGAGCAGTACTTC.

Only a few counts were recorded for this clone. This rearrangement joins TRBV5-1 to TRBJ2-1; 9 positions match TRBD1. CDR3 length equals 14 residues. J was trimmed by 8 bases and V by 4 bases; bases with no gene match: 7. The V gene's germline CDR1 is SGHRS and CDR2 YFSETQ. The CDR3 loop is CASSRDRGVDEQFF. The CDR3 coding sequence is TGCGCCAGCAGCCGCGACAGGGGGGTCGATGAGCAGTTCTTC.

The chain employs TRBV2 and TRBJ2-5, with a possible D match to TRBD1 (6 bases). TRBJ2-7 matches the DNA end more closely, so the J call is doubtful. The CDR3 totals 13 residues. Germline assignment: CDR1 SNHLY and CDR2 FYNNEI. The CDR3 is CASSETGTYEQYF. As DNA, the CDR3 is TGTGCCAGCAGTGAAACAGGGACCTACGAGCAGTACTTC.

The chain carries TRBV9 and TRBJ2-7; no definite D call. V shed 0 bases and J shed 1 base, with 8 bases lying between them. This CDR3 is 14 amino acids long. In germline, CDR1 is SGDLS, CDR2 YYNGEE. The CDR3: CASSVGTDSYEQYF. The CDR3, as DNA: TGTGCCAGCAGCGTAGGAACGGATTCCTACGAGCAGTACTTC. Drawing the rest from reference TRBV9 and TRBJ2-7, the complete variable domain is DSGVTQTPKHLITATGQRVTLRCSPRSGDLSVYWYQQSLDQGLQFLIQYYNGEERAKGNILERFSAQQFPDLHSELNLSSLELGDSALYFCASSVGTDSYEQYFGPGTRLTVT.

This rearrangement joins TRBV27 to TRBJ2-1; perhaps TRBD1 as D (5 bases). The CDR3 length is 14 residues. In germline, CDR1 is MNHEY, CDR2 SMNVEV (reference sequence). V was trimmed by 7 bases and J by 1 base, leaving 11 bases between them. The CDR3 nucleotides are TGTGCCAGCAAAACGCAGGGTTCCTACAATGAGCAGTTCTTC. Its protein is CASKTQGSYNEQFF.

The chain uses TRBV10-3 and TRBJ1-2; the D is unclear. Per the germline V gene, CDR1 is ENHRY and CDR2 is SYGVKD. The CDR3 runs to 16 residues. The germline V and J ends were trimmed by 4 bases and 2 bases, with 17 bases remaining between them. The CDR3 nucleotides read TGTGCCATCAGTGGTTCCCGGACGAGAAGAAACTATGGCTACACCTTC. This codes for CAISGSRTRRNYGYTF.

The V and J genes are TRBV28 and TRBJ2-1; 7 bases agree with TRBD2. V was pared by 7 bases and J by 2 bases, with 5 bases of the junction left unmatched. The CDR3 covers 14 residues. Germline loops: CDR1 MDHEN, CDR2 SYDVKM. CDR3 amino acids: CASTPGGTYNEQFF. In DNA, the CDR3 is TGTGCCAGCACCCCGGGGGGAACCTACAATGAGCAGTTCTTC.

The rearrangement joins TRBV29-1 to TRBJ2-7; either TRBD1 or TRBD2 may fit D (6 bases each). This CDR3 has 10 amino acids. Looked up from germline, CDR1 is SQVTM and CDR2 is ANQGSEA. Trimming left V 2 bases short and J 12 bases short, with 11 bases between. CDR3 sequence (DNA): TGCAGCGTTGAATACGGGGGCTTGTACTTC. Its translation: CSVEYGGLYF.

Of note for this clone: One end of the junction fails to match germline, which may point to a read error. J is TRBJ1-2 and V is TRBV7-2; tentatively, D is TRBD1 (5 bases). The CDR3 loop spans 13 amino acids. Looked up from germline, CDR1 is SGHTA and CDR2 is FQGNSA. In nucleotides, the CDR3 is TGTGTCAGCAGCTTAGCAGGGAACTATGGCTACACCTTC. Its translation is CVSSLAGNYGYTF.

This clone has more than one count but fewer than ten. This chain links TRBV30 with TRBJ1-2, with D perhaps TRBD1 (5 bases). V was shortened by 4 bases and J by 5 bases, with 26 bases between the two germline ends. This CDR3 is 17 amino acids long. Germline V gene lookup returns CDR1 GTSNPN and CDR2 SVGIG (reference sequence). CDR3 region: CAWIGPPGTGIIYGYTF. As DNA, the CDR3 is TGTGCCTGGATTGGACCTCCTGGGACGGGCATAATATATGGCTACACCTTC.

The rearrangement joins TRBV2 to TRBJ2-5, with TRBD2 matching over 14 bases. This CDR3 spans 17 amino acids. V dropped 6 bases and J dropped 2; count of bases not matched to a gene: 8. The germline gives CDR1 SNHLY, CDR2 FYNNEI. The CDR3 reads CASSPGTSGRAQETQYF. CDR3 DNA: TGTGCCAGCAGCCCCGGGACTAGCGGGAGAGCTCAAGAGACCCAGTACTTC.

The chain combines TRBV9 with TRBJ2-5; the match to TRBD2 covers 13 bases. V lost 7 bases and J lost 3; bases outside the gene matches: 9. CDR1 and CDR2 from the germline V gene are SGDLS and YYNGEE. This CDR3 is built from 16 residues. The CDR3 coding sequence is TGTGCCAGCGGGACGAGGACTAGCGGGGGCAAAGAGACCCAGTACTTC. Its protein is CASGTRTSGGKETQYF. Based on the CDR3 plus reference TRBV9 and TRBJ2-5, the full variable domain is DSGVTQTPKHLITATGQRVTLRCSPRSGDLSVYWYQQSLDQGLQFLIQYYNGEERAKGNILERFSAQQFPDLHSELNLSSLELGDSALYFCASGTRTSGGKETQYFGPGTRLLVL.